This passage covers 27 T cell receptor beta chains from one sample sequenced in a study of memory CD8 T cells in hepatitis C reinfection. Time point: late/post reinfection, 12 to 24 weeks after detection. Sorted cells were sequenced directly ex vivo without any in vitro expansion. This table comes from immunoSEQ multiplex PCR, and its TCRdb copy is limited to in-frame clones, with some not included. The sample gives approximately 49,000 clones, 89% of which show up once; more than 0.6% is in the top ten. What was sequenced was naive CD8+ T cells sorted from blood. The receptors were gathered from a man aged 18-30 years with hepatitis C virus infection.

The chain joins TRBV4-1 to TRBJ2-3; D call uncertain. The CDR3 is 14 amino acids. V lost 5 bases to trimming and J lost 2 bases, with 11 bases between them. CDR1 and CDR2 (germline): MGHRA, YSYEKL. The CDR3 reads CASSALSDTDTQYF. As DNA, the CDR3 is TGCGCCAGCAGCGCCCTGAGTGACACAGATACGCAGTATTTT.

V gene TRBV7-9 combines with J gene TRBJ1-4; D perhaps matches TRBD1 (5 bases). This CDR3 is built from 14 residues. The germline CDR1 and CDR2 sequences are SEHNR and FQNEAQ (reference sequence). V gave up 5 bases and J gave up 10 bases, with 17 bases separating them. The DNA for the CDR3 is TGTGCCAGCAGCCTGGGGGAGGGCGTCGCAAAACTGTTTTTT. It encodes CASSLGEGVAKLFF.

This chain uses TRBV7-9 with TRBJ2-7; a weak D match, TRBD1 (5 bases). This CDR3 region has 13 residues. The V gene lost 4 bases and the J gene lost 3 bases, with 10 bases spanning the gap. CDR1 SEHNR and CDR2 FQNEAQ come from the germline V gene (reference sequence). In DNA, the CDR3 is TGTGCCAGCAGCTCCATAGACAGCTACGAGCAGTACTTC. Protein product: CASSSIDSYEQYF.

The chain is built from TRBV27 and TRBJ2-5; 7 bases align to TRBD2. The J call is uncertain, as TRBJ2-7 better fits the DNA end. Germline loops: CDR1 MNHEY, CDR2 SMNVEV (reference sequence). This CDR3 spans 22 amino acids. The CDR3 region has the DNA TGTGCCAGCATAGTAATTCAGGTAAGTCCCTCGCTCGGCGGGAGAAGGTCCTACGAGCAGTACTTC. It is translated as CASIVIQVSPSLGGRRSYEQYF.

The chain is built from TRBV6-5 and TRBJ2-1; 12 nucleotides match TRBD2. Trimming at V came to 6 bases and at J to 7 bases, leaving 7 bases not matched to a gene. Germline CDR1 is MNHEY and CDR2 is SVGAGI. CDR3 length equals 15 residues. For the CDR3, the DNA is TGTGCCAGCAGACTACTAGCGGGAGGAGGAAATGAGCAGTTCTTC. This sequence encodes CASRLLAGGGNEQFF.

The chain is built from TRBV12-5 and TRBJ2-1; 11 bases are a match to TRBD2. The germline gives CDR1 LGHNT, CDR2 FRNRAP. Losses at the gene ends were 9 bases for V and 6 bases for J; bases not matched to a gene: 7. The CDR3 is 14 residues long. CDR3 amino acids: CASLLAGGLNEQFF. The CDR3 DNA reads TGTGCTAGCCTTCTAGCGGGGGGCCTCAATGAGCAGTTCTTC.

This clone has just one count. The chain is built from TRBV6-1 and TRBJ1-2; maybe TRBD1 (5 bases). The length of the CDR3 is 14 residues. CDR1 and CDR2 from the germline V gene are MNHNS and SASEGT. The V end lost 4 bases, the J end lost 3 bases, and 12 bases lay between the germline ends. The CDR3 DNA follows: TGTGCCAGCAGTGGGGTCGGGGGAGACTATGGCTACACCTTC. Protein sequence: CASSGVGGDYGYTF.

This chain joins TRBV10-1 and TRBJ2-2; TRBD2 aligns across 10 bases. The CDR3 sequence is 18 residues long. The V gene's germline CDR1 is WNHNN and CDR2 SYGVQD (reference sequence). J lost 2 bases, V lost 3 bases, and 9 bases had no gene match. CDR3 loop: CASSDLYLAGGNTGELFF. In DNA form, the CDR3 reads TGCGCCAGCAGTGATCTTTATTTAGCGGGAGGCAACACCGGGGAGCTGTTTTTT.

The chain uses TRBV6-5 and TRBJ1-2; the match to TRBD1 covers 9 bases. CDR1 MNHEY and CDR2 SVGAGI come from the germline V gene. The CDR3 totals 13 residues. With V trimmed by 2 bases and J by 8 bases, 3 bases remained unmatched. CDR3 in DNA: TGTGCCAGCAGTTACATACAGGGGGCAGGCTACACCTTC. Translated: CASSYIQGAGYTF.

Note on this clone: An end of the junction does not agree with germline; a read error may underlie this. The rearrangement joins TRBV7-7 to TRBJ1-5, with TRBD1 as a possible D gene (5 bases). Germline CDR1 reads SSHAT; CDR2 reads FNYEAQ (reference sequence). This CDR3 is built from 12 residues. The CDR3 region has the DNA TGCGGGGGGGATCCAAGCAATCAGCCCCAGCATTTT. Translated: CGGDPSNQPQHF.

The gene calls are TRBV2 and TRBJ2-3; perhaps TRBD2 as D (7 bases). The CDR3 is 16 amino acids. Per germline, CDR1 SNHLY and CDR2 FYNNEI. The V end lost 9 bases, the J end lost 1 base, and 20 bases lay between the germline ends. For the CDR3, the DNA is TGTGCCAGGGCCCCCCTAGCGGAGGGGGGCACAGATACGCAGTATTTT. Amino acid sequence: CARAPLAEGGTDTQYF.

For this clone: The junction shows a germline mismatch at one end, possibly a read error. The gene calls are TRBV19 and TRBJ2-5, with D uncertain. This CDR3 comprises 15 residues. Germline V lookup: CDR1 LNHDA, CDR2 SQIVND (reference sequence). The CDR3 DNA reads TGTGCCAGTAGTATTACTGGGTCGGTGCAAGAGGCCCAGTACTTC. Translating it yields CASSITGSVQEAQYF.

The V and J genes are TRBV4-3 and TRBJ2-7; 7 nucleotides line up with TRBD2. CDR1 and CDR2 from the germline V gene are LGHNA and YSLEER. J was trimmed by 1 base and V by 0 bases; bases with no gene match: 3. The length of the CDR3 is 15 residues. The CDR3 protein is CASSQDLGGSYEQYV. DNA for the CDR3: TGCGCCAGCAGCCAAGATCTGGGGGGGTCCTACGAGCAGTACGTC.

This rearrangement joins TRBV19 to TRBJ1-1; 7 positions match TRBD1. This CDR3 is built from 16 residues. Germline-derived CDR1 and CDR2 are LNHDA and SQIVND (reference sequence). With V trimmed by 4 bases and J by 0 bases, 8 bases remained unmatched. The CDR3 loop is CASSTGQPAMNTEAFF. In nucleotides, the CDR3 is TGTGCCAGTAGTACGGGACAGCCCGCAATGAACACTGAAGCTTTCTTT.

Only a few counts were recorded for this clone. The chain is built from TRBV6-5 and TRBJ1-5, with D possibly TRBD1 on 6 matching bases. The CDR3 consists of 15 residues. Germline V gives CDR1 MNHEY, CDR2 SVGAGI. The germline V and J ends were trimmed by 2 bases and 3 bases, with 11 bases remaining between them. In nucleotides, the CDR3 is TGTGCCAGCAGTTACGGGCAGGGGCTCAATCAGCCCCAGCATTTT. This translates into CASSYGQGLNQPQHF.

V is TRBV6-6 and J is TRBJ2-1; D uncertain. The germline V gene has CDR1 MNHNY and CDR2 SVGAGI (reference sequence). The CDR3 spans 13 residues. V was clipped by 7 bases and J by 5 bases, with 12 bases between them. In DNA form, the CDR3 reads TGTGCCAGCATCCCTGACACCAACAATGAGCAGTTCTTC. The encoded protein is CASIPDTNNEQFF.

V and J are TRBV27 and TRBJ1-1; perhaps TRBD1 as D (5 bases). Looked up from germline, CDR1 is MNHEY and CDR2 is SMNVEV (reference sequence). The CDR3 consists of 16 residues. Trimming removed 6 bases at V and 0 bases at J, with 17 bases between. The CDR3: CASSPIGEALNTEAFF. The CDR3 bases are TGTGCCAGCAGCCCCATAGGGGAGGCTTTGAACACTGAAGCTTTCTTT.

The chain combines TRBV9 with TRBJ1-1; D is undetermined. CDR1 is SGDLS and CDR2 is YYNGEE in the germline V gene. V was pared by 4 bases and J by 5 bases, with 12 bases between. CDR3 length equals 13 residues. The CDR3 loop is CASSPGGGTEAFF. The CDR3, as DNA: TGTGCCAGCAGCCCTGGTGGAGGGACTGAAGCTTTCTTT. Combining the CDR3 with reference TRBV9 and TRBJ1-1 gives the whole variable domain DSGVTQTPKHLITATGQRVTLRCSPRSGDLSVYWYQQSLDQGLQFLIQYYNGEERAKGNILERFSAQQFPDLHSELNLSSLELGDSALYFCASSPGGGTEAFFGQGTRLTVV.

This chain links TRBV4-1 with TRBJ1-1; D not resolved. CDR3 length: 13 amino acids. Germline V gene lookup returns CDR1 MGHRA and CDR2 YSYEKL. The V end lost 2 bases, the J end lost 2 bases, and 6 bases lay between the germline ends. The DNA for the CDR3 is TGCGCCAGCAGCCAAACAGTAAACACTGAAGCTTTCTTT. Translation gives CASSQTVNTEAFF.

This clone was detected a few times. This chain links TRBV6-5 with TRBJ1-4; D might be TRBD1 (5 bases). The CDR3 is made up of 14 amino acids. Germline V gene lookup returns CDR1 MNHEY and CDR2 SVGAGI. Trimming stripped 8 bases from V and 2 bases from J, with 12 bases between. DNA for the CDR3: TGTGCCAGCGGGGAAGGGGCTACTAATGAAAAACTGTTTTTT. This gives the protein CASGEGATNEKLFF.

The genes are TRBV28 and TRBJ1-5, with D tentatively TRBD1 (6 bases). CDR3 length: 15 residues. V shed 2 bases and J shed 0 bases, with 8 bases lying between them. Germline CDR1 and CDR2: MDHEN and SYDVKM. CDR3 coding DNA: TGTGCCAGCAGTTTAGGGACACTTAGCAATCAGCCCCAGCATTTT. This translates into CASSLGTLSNQPQHF.

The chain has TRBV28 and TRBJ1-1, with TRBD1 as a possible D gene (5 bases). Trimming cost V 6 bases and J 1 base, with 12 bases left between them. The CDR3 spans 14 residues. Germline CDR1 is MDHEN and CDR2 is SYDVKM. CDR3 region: CASRRQIRNTEAFF. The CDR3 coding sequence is TGTGCCAGCAGAAGACAGATCAGGAACACTGAAGCTTTCTTT.

The CDR3 reads CASSANGGNTEAFF. CDR3 bases: TGTGCCAGCAGCGCTAACGGGGGGAACACTGAAGCTTTCTTT. The chain employs TRBV7-6 and TRBJ1-1; TRBD1 might be the D (5 bases). The CDR3 length is 14 residues. Germline CDR1 reads SGHVS; CDR2 reads FNYEAQ. V dropped 5 bases and J dropped 1 base, with 11 bases sitting between them.

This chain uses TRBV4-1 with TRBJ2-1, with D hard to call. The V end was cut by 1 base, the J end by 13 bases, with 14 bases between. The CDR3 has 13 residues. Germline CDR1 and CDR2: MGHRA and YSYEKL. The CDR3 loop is CASSQAKSSFQFF. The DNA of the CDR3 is TGCGCCAGCAGCCAAGCTAAGAGTAGCTTCCAGTTCTTC.

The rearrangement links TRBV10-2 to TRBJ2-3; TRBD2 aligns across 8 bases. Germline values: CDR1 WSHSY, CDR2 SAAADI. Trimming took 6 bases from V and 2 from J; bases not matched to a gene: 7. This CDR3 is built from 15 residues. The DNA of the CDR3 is TGCGCCAGCAGGGGACTAGTAGAGGACACAGATACGCAGTATTTT. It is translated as CASRGLVEDTDTQYF.

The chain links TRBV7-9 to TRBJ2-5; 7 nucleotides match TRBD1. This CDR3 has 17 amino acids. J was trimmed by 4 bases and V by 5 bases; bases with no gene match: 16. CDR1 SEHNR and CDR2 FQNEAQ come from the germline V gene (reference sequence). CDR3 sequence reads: CASSPPRDSMGRETQYF. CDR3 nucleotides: TGTGCCAGCAGCCCCCCTCGGGACAGTATGGGCAGAGAGACCCAGTACTTC.

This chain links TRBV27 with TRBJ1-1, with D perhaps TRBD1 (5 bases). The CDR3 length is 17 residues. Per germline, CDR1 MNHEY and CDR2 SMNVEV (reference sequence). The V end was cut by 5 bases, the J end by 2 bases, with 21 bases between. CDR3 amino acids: CASSPQILRQTNTEAFF. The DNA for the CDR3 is TGTGCCAGCAGTCCCCAAATACTACGACAGACTAACACTGAAGCTTTCTTT.